Listed here is a single T cell receptor beta chain. Antigen unknown. The sample belongs to a study of cytomegalovirus exposure and HLA in healthy donors. Looking at the study overall: Prior work identified more than 90 million unique TCR beta sequences in approximately 200 million T cells.

After removal of 2 bases from V and 2 bases from J, the junction contained 11 bases not matched to a gene. Germline V lookup: CDR1 SGDLS, CDR2 YYNGEE. The CDR3 has 18 residues. Study-wide results and caveats: Some V segments (TRBV6-2 and TRBV6-3 among them) were excluded as indistinguishable.

PCR amplification relied on 60 Vbeta primers (plus 13 Jbeta primers). Clones were read by immunoSEQ multiplex PCR, and TCRdb kept only the in-frame ones, dropping some. The table includes some 150,000 clones, almost 80% detected once. The origin of this receptor is a woman in her 50s in good health and CMV-seronegative. This chain connects TRBV9 to TRBJ2-3; 10 nucleotides match TRBD1. The sample comprised PBMCs. The CDR3 sequence: CASSVPGQGIWATDTQYF. CDR3 coding DNA: TGTGCCAGCAGCGTTCCGGGACAGGGGATCTGGGCCACAGATACGCAGTATTTT.